This entry concerns a single TCR beta chain. This CDR3 contains 18 residues. Per the germline V gene, CDR1 is SGHRS and CDR2 is YFSETQ. The V gene lost 2 bases and the J gene lost 0 bases, with 17 bases spanning the gap. The data stem from a study of cytomegalovirus exposure and HLA in healthy donors. These donors, healthy bone marrow donors, were studied. Researchers ran the PCR with 60 Vbeta and 13 Jbeta primers. Assay: immunoSEQ multiplex PCR; the TCRdb copy retains only in-frame clones and omits some. The table records about 160,000 clones, about 80% of them present only once. Material: PBMCs. The receptor was derived from a female donor in good health and CMV-seronegative. The chain is built from TRBV5-1 and TRBJ1-4; possible D gene TRBD1, 6 bases. The CDR3 DNA is TGCGCCAGCAGCTTTAACAGGGCCAGGGGCGCAACTAATGAAAAACTGTTTTTT. This gives the protein CASSFNRARGATNEKLFF.